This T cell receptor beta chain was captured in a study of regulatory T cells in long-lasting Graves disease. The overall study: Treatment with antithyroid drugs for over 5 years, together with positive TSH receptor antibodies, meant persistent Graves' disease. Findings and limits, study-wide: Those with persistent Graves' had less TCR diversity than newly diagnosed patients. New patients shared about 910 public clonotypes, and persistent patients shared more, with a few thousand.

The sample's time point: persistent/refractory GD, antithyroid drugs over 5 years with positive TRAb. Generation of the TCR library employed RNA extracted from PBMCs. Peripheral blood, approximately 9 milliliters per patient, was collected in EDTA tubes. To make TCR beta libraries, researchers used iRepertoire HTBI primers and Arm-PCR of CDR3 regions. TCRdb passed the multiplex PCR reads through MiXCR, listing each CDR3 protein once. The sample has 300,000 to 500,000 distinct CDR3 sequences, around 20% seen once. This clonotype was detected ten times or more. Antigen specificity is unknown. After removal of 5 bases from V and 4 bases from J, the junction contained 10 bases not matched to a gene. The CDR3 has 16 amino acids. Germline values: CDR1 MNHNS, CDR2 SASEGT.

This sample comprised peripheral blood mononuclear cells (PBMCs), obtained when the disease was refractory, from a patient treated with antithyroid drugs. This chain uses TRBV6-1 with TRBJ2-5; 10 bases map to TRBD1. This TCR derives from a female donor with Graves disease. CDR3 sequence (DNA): TGTGCCAGCAGTCTCTGGGACAGGGGCACTGGAGAGACCCAGTACTTC. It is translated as CASSLWDRGTGETQYF.